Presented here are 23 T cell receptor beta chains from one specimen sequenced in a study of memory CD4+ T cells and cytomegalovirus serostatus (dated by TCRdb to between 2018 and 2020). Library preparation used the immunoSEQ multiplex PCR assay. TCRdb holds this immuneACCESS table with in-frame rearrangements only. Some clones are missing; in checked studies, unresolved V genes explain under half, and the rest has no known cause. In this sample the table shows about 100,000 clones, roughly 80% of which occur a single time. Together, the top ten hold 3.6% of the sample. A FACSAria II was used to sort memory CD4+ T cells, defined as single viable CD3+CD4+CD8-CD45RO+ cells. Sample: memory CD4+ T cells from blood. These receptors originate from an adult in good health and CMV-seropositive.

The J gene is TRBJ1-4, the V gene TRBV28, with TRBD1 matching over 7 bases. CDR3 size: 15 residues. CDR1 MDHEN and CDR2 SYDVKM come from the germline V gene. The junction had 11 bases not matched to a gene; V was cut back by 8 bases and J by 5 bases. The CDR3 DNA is TGTGCCAGCTTAAGGACAGGCGCCCAGAATGAAAAACTGTTTTTT. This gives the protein CASLRTGAQNEKLFF.

CDR3 bases: TGTGCCAGCAGTGAAACGCCGTTAGATACGCAGTATTTT. Amino acid sequence: CASSETPLDTQYF. V is TRBV6-4 and J is TRBJ2-3; D not resolved. The CDR3 spans 13 residues. Deletions cut 3 bases from V and 5 bases from J, with 9 bases between. In germline, CDR1 is MRHNA, CDR2 SNTAGT.

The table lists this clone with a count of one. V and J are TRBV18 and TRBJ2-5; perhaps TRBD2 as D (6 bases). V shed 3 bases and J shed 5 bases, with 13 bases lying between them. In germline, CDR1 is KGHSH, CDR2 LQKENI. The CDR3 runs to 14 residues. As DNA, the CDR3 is TGTGCCAGCTCACCCGGAGGAGGGGCCGAGACCCAGTACTTC. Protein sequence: CASSPGGGAETQYF.

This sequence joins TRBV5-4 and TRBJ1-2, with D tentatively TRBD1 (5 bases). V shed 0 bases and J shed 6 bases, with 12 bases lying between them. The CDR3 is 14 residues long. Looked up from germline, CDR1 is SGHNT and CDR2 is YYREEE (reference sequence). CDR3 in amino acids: CASSLVSGPHGYTF. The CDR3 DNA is TGTGCCAGCAGCTTGGTATCAGGGCCTCATGGCTACACCTTC. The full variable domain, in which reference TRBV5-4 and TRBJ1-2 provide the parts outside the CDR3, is ETGVTQSPTHLIKTRGQQVTLRCSSQSGHNTVSWYQQALGQGPQFIFQYYREEENGRGNFPPRFSGLQFPNYSSELNVNALELDDSALYLCASSLVSGPHGYTFGSGTRLTVV.

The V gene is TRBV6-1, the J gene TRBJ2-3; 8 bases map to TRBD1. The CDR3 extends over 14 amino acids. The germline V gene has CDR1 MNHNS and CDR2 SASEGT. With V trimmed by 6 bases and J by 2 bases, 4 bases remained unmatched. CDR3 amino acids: CASRTGGSTDTQYF. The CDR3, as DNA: TGTGCCAGCAGAACAGGGGGGTCCACAGATACGCAGTATTTT.

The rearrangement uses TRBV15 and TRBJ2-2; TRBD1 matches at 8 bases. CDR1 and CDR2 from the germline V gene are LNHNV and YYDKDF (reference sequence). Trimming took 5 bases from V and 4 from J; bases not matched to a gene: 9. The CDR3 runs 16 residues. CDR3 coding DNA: TGTGCCACCAGCCTCGGCAGGACAGGGAGCACCGGGGAGCTGTTTTTT. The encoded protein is CATSLGRTGSTGELFF.

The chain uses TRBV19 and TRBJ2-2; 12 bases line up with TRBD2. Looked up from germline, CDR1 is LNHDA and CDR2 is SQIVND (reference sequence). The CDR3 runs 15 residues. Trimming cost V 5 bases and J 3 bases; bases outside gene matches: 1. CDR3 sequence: CASSRLAGDTGELFF. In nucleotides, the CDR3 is TGTGCCAGTAGTCGACTAGCGGGAGACACCGGGGAGCTGTTTTTT.

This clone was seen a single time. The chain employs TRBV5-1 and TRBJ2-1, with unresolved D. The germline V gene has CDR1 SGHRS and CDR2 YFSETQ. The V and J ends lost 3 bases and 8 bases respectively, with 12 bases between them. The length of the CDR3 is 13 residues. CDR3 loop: CASSYGPVDEQFF. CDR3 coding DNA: TGCGCCAGCAGCTATGGCCCGGTCGATGAGCAGTTCTTC. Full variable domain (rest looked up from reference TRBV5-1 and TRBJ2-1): KAGVTQTPRYLIKTRGQQVTLSCSPISGHRSVSWYQQTPGQGLQFLFEYFSETQRNKGNFPGRFSGRQFSNSRSEMNVSTLELGDSALYLCASSYGPVDEQFFGPGTRLTVL.

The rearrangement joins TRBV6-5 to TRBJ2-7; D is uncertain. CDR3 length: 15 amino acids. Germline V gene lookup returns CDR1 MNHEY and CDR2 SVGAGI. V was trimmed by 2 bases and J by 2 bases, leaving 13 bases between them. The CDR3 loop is CASSYTGLGTYEQYF. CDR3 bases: TGTGCCAGCAGTTACACCGGCCTAGGCACCTACGAGCAGTACTTC.

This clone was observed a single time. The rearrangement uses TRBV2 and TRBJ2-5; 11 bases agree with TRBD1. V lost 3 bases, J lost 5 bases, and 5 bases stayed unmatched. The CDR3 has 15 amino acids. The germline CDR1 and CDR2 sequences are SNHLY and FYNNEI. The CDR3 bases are TGTGCCAGCAGTGAGAGGACAGGGGGCTTCGAGACCCAGTACTTC. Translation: CASSERTGGFETQYF. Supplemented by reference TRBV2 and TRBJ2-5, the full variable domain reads EPEVTQTPSHQVTQMGQEVILRCVPISNHLYFYWYRQILGQKVEFLVSFYNNEISEKSEIFDDQFSVERPDGSNFTLKIRSTKLEDSAMYFCASSERTGGFETQYFGPGTRLLVL.

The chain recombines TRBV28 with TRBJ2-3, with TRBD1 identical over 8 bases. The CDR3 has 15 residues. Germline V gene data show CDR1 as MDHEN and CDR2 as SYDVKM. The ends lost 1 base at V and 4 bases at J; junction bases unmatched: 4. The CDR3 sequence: CASSLFSGGPDTQYF. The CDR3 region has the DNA TGTGCCAGCAGTTTATTTTCAGGGGGCCCAGATACGCAGTATTTT.

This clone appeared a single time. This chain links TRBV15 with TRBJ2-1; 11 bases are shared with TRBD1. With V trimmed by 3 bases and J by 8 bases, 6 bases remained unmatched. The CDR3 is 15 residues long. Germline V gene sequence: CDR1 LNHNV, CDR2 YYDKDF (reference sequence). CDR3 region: CATSRDRGRGDEQFF. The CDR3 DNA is TGTGCCACCAGCAGGGACAGGGGGCGCGGGGATGAGCAGTTCTTC.

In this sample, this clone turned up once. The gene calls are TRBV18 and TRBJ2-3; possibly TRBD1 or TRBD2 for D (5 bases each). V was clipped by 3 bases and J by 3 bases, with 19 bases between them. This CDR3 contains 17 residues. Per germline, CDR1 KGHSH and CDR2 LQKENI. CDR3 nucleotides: TGTGCCAGCTCACCTCAGACGGACGGCTGGGGGACAGATACGCAGTATTTT. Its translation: CASSPQTDGWGTDTQYF.

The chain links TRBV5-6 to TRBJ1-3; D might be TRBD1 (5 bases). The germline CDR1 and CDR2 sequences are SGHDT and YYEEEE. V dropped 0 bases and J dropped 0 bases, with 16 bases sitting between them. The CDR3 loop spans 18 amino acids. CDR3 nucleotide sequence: TGTGCCAGCAGCTTGGACCTCCTCGGGGGGTCCTCTGGAAACACCATATATTTT. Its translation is CASSLDLLGGSSGNTIYF.

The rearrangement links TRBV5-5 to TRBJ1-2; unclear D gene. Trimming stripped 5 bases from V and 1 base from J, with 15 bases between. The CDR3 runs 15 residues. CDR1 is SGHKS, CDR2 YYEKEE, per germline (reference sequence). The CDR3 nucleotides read TGTGCCAGCAGTCCGGGGAGCGTGAATAACTATGGCTACACCTTC. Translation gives CASSPGSVNNYGYTF.

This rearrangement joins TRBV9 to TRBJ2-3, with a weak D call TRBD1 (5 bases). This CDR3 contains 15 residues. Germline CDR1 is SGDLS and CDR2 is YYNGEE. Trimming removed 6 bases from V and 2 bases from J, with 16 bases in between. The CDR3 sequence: CASTRQGANTDTQYF. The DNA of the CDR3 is TGTGCCAGCACTCGTCAAGGGGCTAACACAGATACGCAGTATTTT.

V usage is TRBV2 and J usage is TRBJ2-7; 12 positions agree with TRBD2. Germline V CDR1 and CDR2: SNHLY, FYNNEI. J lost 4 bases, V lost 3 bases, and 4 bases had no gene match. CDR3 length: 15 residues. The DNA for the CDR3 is TGTGCCAGCAGTGAGACGACTAGCGGGAGTTACGAGCAGTACTTC. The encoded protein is CASSETTSGSYEQYF.

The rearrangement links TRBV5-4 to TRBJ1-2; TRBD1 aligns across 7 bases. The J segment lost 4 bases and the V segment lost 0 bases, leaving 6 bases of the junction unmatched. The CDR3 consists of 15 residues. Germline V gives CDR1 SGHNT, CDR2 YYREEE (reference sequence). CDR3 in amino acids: CASSLVDRTIYGYTF. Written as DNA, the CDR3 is TGTGCCAGCAGCTTGGTGGACAGGACGATCTATGGCTACACCTTC.

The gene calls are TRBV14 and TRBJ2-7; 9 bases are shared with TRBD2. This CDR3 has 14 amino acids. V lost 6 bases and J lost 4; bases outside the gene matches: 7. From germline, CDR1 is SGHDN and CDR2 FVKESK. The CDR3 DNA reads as TGTGCCAGCAGGGCGAGCGGGAGGATTTACGAGCAGTACTTC. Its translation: CASRASGRIYEQYF.

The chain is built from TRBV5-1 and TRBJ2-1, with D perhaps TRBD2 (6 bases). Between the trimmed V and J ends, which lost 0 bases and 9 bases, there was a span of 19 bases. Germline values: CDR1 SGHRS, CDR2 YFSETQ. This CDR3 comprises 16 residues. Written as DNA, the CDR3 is TGCGCCAGCAGCTTGGCCGGGGAGAGCGGGCCCCGTGAGCAGTTCTTC. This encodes CASSLAGESGPREQFF.

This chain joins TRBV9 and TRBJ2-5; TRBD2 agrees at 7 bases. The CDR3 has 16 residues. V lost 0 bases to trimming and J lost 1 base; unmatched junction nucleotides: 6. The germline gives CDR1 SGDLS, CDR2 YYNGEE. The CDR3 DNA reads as TGTGCCAGCAGCGTAGGGACGGGAGGCCTCCAAGAGACCCAGTACTTC. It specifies CASSVGTGGLQETQYF.

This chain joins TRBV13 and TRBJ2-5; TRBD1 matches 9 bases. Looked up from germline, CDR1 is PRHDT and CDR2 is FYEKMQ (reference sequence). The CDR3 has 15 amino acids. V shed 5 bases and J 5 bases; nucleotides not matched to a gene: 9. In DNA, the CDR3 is TGTGCCAGCAGCATTGGGACAGGGCAGGGGGAGACCCAGTACTTC. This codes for CASSIGTGQGETQYF.

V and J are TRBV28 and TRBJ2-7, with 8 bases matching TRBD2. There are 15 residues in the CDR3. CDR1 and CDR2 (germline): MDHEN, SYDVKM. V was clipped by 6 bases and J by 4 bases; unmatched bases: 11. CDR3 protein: CASSRSLAGMYEQYF. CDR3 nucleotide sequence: TGTGCCAGCAGCCGTTCCTTAGCGGGAATGTACGAGCAGTACTTC.